The 20 T cell receptor beta chains in this list originate from one sample, sequenced in a study of blood T cell repertoires in COVID-19 (dated by TCRdb to 2019 to 2021). Library creation used the immunoSEQ multiplex PCR assay. TCRdb provides this immuneACCESS table in a form limited to in-frame rearrangements. Some clones are lacking; in checked studies, under half of them reflect an unresolved V gene, and why the rest are absent is not known. The sample table shows around 190,000 clones, and approximately 73% are seen once. About a sixth of the sample is in the top ten clones. Input material: PBMCs or T cells enriched from blood (not recorded which). These TCRs come from a woman in her forties or fifties with acute COVID-19.

The chain combines TRBV28 with TRBJ1-1; TRBD1 agrees at 7 bases. This CDR3 contains 14 residues. Germline CDR1 MDHEN, CDR2 SYDVKM. Trimming took 6 bases from V and 4 from J; bases not matched to a gene: 8. CDR3 nucleotides: TGTGCCAGCAGCCCGACAGGGTCCCCCACTGAAGCTTTCTTT. The encoded protein is CASSPTGSPTEAFF.

The chain recombines TRBV10-3 with TRBJ1-2; no clear D. The ends were cut back, 3 bases at V and 6 bases at J, with 11 bases in the middle. CDR1 is ENHRY, CDR2 SYGVKD, per germline. The CDR3 is 13 amino acids. The CDR3 DNA reads TGTGCCATCAGTGAAGGTGGCAGGCATGGCTACACCTTC. Translation: CAISEGGRHGYTF.

The rearrangement joins TRBV29-1 to TRBJ2-3, with 8 bases fitting TRBD1. After removal of 3 bases from V and 6 bases from J, the junction contained 5 bases not matched to a gene. Germline V gene data show CDR1 as SQVTM and CDR2 as ANQGSEA. This CDR3 comprises 13 residues. The CDR3 sequence is CSVERTGLDTQYF. Written as DNA, the CDR3 is TGCAGCGTTGAGAGGACAGGGTTGGATACGCAGTATTTT.

The chain joins TRBV5-1 to TRBJ1-4, with D possibly being TRBD1 (6 bases). Germline V lookup: CDR1 SGHRS, CDR2 YFSETQ. V lost 3 bases, J lost 0 bases, and 18 bases lay in between. CDR3 length equals 18 residues. The CDR3 loop reads CASSYPETGSATNEKLFF. The CDR3 coding sequence is TGCGCCAGCAGCTACCCTGAGACAGGTAGTGCAACTAATGAAAAACTGTTTTTT.

The V gene is TRBV4-1, the J gene TRBJ2-3, with TRBD2 identical over 9 bases. The germline V gene encodes CDR1 MGHRA and CDR2 YSYEKL. This CDR3 has 16 residues. After removal of 1 base from V and 4 bases from J, the junction contained 6 bases not matched to a gene. The CDR3 DNA is TGCGCCAGCAGCCAAGGGGGACTAGCCCCTGCAGATACGCAGTATTTT. Amino acid sequence: CASSQGGLAPADTQYF.

The V gene is TRBV5-8, the J gene TRBJ1-6; 7 bases fit TRBD1. Trimming removed 4 bases from V and 8 bases from J; junction bases left unmatched: 6. CDR3 length equals 14 residues. Germline assignment: CDR1 SGHTS and CDR2 YDEGEE. The CDR3 DNA is TGTGCCAGCAGCCGTAGACAGGGACATTCACCCCTCCACTTT. The encoded protein is CASSRRQGHSPLHF.

This sequence joins TRBV7-9 and TRBJ2-5, with D uncertain. The CDR3 covers 16 residues. V shed 1 base and J shed 5 bases, with 17 bases lying between them. Germline CDR1 is SEHNR and CDR2 is FQNEAQ (reference sequence). CDR3 sequence: CASSLVKGILQETQYF. CDR3 sequence (DNA): TGTGCCAGCAGCTTAGTCAAAGGAATATTACAGGAGACCCAGTACTTC.

J is TRBJ1-6 and V is TRBV7-6; no firm D call. The CDR3 is 12 residues long. Trimming removed 3 bases from V and 7 bases from J, with 4 bases in between. Germline CDR1 and CDR2: SGHVS and FNYEAQ. As DNA, the CDR3 is TGTGCCAGCAGCTTGGCCAATTCACCCCTCCACTTT. It encodes CASSLANSPLHF.

This clone was detected once. The CDR3 nucleotides read TGTGCCAGCAGCTCCCAACCCCCGGACACCCACACCGGGGAGCTGTTTTTT. This gives the protein CASSSQPPDTHTGELFF. The V gene is TRBV7-8, the J gene TRBJ2-2; tentatively, D is TRBD1 (5 bases). This CDR3 contains 17 residues. Trimming took off 4 bases at V and 3 bases at J, with 18 bases between the two ends. The germline gives CDR1 SGHVS, CDR2 FQNEAQ. The variable domain in full, with the rest retrieved from reference TRBV7-8 and TRBJ2-2, is GAGVSQSPRYKVAKRGQDVALRCDPISGHVSLFWYQQALGQGPEFLTYFQNEAQLDKSGLPSDRFFAERPEGSVSTLKIQRTQQEDSAVYLCASSSQPPDTHTGELFFGEGSRLTVL.

This clone was counted ten times or more. CDR3 loop: CASSWQAPTEAFF. The CDR3 region has the DNA TGTGCCAGCAGTTGGCAGGCACCCACTGAAGCTTTCTTT. The genes are TRBV12-3 or TRBV12-4 and TRBJ1-1, with D uncertain. The CDR3 sequence is 13 residues long. V was clipped by 4 bases and J by 4 bases, with 10 bases between them.

J is TRBJ2-2 and V is TRBV7-9; D ambiguous. The CDR3 runs to 16 residues. Germline CDR1 and CDR2: SEHNR and FQNEAQ (reference sequence). Trimming left V 4 bases short and J 4 bases short, with 16 bases between. The DNA of the CDR3 is TGTGCCAGCAGCTCATCCAGCGAGGCGCGCACCGGGGAGCTGTTTTTT. It codes for CASSSSSEARTGELFF.

V usage is TRBV9 and J usage is TRBJ2-5; D unclear. The germline CDR1 and CDR2 sequences are SGDLS and YYNGEE. Trimming pared 0 bases from V and 4 bases from J, leaving 4 bases between. The CDR3 extends over 12 amino acids. The CDR3 DNA sequence: TGTGCCAGCAGCGTAGATCGAGAGACCCAGTACTTC. Translating gives CASSVDRETQYF.

Turning to this clone: The sample carries other DNA sequences with the same CDR3. The rearrangement joins TRBV7-2 to TRBJ2-7, with 8 bases aligning to TRBD2. The V segment lost 2 bases and the J segment 2 bases; nucleotides outside the gene matches: 5. Germline V lookup: CDR1 SGHTA, CDR2 FQGNSA. The CDR3 has 15 amino acids. The CDR3 DNA is TGTGCCAGCAGCTTAAAACCGGGGGGGGCCTACGAGCAGTACGTC. Its translation: CASSLKPGGAYEQYV.

This clone was seen many times. This rearrangement joins TRBV30 to TRBJ1-1; 10 bases map to TRBD1. This CDR3 has 14 amino acids. Germline V gene data show CDR1 as GTSNPN and CDR2 as SVGIG (reference sequence). V trimming: 6 bases; J trimming: 4 bases; junction bases outside the gene matches: 8. This CDR3 reads CACKPGTGVTEAFF. CDR3 DNA: TGTGCCTGCAAACCCGGGACAGGGGTCACTGAAGCTTTCTTT.

Of note for this clone: Other DNA sequences in this sample translate to the same CDR3. The chain combines TRBV7-2 with TRBJ1-5, with TRBD1 as a possible D gene (6 bases). Trimming took 6 bases from V and 3 from J, leaving 12 bases between them. Germline V gene sequence: CDR1 SGHTA, CDR2 FQGNSA. CDR3 size: 14 residues. The chain's CDR3 is CASSPTGSNQPQHF. Here the CDR3 DNA reads TGTGCCAGCAGTCCTACAGGGTCCAATCAGCCCCAGCATTTT. The complete variable domain, with remaining parts taken from reference TRBV7-2 and TRBJ1-5, reads GAGVSQSPSNKVTEKGKDVELRCDPISGHTALYWYRQSLGQGLEFLIYFQGNSAPDKSGLPSDRFSAERTGGSVSTLTIQRTQQEDSAVYLCASSPTGSNQPQHFGDGTRLSIL.

The J gene is TRBJ2-2, the V gene TRBV7-8, with D perhaps matching TRBD2 (5 bases). Trimming removed 6 bases at V and 2 bases at J, with 10 bases between. CDR1 SGHVS and CDR2 FQNEAQ come from the germline V gene. The CDR3 has 14 residues. The CDR3 nucleotides are TGTGCCAGCAGACTAGACTACAACACCGGGGAGCTGTTTTTT. Encoded protein: CASRLDYNTGELFF.

This chain links TRBV28 with TRBJ1-2, with 12 bases identical to TRBD1. The CDR3 is made up of 17 amino acids. V trimming: 6 bases; J trimming: 2 bases; junction bases outside the gene matches: 10. From germline, CDR1 is MDHEN and CDR2 SYDVKM. Here the CDR3 reads CASSRSGTGGENYGYTF. CDR3 bases: TGTGCCAGCAGCCGCTCCGGGACAGGGGGCGAGAACTATGGCTACACCTTC.

The chain is built from TRBV4-1 and TRBJ1-6; 7 bases fit TRBD1. V was pared by 2 bases and J by 7 bases, with 5 bases of the junction left unmatched. The CDR3 contains 15 residues. Germline V gene lookup returns CDR1 MGHRA and CDR2 YSYEKL. The CDR3 region is CASSQTGDGNSPLHF. CDR3 bases: TGCGCCAGCAGCCAAACAGGGGACGGAAATTCACCCCTCCACTTT.

This clone was seen a few times. The chain joins TRBV29-1 to TRBJ2-7, with D hard to call. Germline assignment: CDR1 SQVTM and CDR2 ANQGSEA. This CDR3 region has 12 residues. V gave up 0 bases and J gave up 0 bases, with 3 bases separating them. CDR3 bases: TGCAGCGTTGAAGACAGCTCCTACGAGCAGTACGTC. Amino acid sequence: CSVEDSSYEQYV.

This rearrangement joins TRBV2 to TRBJ1-1; D unclear. The ends were cut back, 4 bases at V and 2 bases at J, with 8 bases in the middle. Per germline, CDR1 SNHLY and CDR2 FYNNEI. The CDR3 is 13 amino acids. The CDR3 spells CASSADSNTEAFF. The CDR3 DNA reads as TGTGCCAGCAGTGCGGACTCAAACACTGAAGCTTTCTTT. The variable domain in full, with the rest retrieved from reference TRBV2 and TRBJ1-1, is EPEVTQTPSHQVTQMGQEVILRCVPISNHLYFYWYRQILGQKVEFLVSFYNNEISEKSEIFDDQFSVERPDGSNFTLKIRSTKLEDSAMYFCASSADSNTEAFFGQGTRLTVV.